These 32 T cell receptor beta chains originate from one sample sequenced in a study of T cell clonotyping in hematopoietic cell transplantation. Measured with immunoSEQ multiplex PCR; TCRdb has only the in-frame clones, and not every one. This repertoire shows some 7,200 clones, approximately 94% found once; its top ten account for under 1.5%. This material consisted of peripheral blood mononuclear cells, taken 30 days after allogeneic stem cell transplant. All receptors come from a male patient in his sixties or seventies who had an allogeneic stem cell transplant from an unrelated donor, so T cells may come from the graft donor. Some clones in this sample may be carry-over from other donors' samples.

The chain combines TRBV28 with TRBJ2-3; no definite D call. Germline-derived CDR1 and CDR2 are MDHEN and SYDVKM. This CDR3 spans 13 amino acids. Trimming left V 3 bases short and J 2 bases short, with 6 bases between. The CDR3 DNA reads as TGTGCCAGCAGTTTCCCGGACACAGATACGCAGTATTTT. Translation: CASSFPDTDTQYF.

This clone was recorded once. V usage is TRBV7-3 and J usage is TRBJ2-7, with D unclear. The CDR3 covers 13 residues. V shed 5 bases and J shed 5 bases, with 13 bases lying between them. Germline CDR1 and CDR2: SGHTA and FQGTGA. The CDR3 reads CASSLGLGDEQYF. Here the CDR3 DNA reads TGTGCCAGCAGCCTAGGGCTGGGTGACGAGCAGTACTTC.

The J gene is TRBJ2-3, the V gene TRBV6-6; 8 bases fit TRBD1. The CDR3 is 12 residues long. The germline V gene encodes CDR1 MNHNY and CDR2 SVGAGI (reference sequence). Trimming cost V 6 bases and J 5 bases; bases outside gene matches: 1. The CDR3: CASRTGEDTQYF. In DNA, the CDR3 is TGTGCCAGCAGGACAGGGGAAGATACGCAGTATTTT.

This chain uses TRBV5-4 with TRBJ2-2, with D perhaps matching TRBD1 (5 bases). CDR1 is SGHNT, CDR2 YYREEE, per germline (reference sequence). The V gene lost 1 base and the J gene lost 2 bases, with 9 bases spanning the gap. CDR3 length: 15 amino acids. The CDR3 DNA reads TGTGCCAGCAGCTTGCAGGGATTAAACACCGGGGAGCTGTTTTTT. Its translation is CASSLQGLNTGELFF.

V usage is TRBV11-2 and J usage is TRBJ2-5, with 11 bases lining up with TRBD2. With 2 bases clipped from V and 5 bases from J, the junction kept 13 bases outside the gene matches. This CDR3 is built from 18 residues. Germline assignment: CDR1 SGHAT and CDR2 FQNNGV. The CDR3: CASSLYARGLAGGETQYF. The DNA for the CDR3 is TGTGCCAGCAGCTTATACGCCCGGGGGCTAGCGGGAGGTGAGACCCAGTACTTC. The entire variable domain, with the rest obtained from reference TRBV11-2 and TRBJ2-5, is as follows: EAGVAQSPRYKIIEKRQSVAFWCNPISGHATLYWYQQILGQGPKLLIQFQNNGVVDDSQLPKDRFSAERLKGVDSTLKIQPAKLEDSAVYLCASSLYARGLAGGETQYFGPGTRLLVL.

This rearrangement joins TRBV28 to TRBJ1-4; 7 nucleotides line up with TRBD1. The V gene's germline CDR1 is MDHEN and CDR2 SYDVKM. V was pared by 5 bases and J by 7 bases, with 13 bases of the junction left unmatched. The CDR3 is 16 residues long. CDR3 nucleotides: TGTGCCAGCAGTCCCGTCCGACAGGGATGGGGTGAAAAACTGTTTTTT. It specifies CASSPVRQGWGEKLFF.

V usage is TRBV21-1 and J usage is TRBJ2-7; no check of the table's D call, TRBD1, against the DNA was made. TRBV21-1 is shown as a pseudogene. The CDR3 spans 13 residues. CDR3 bases: TGTGCCAGCAGCCCCGGGACAGGGTGGGAGCAGTACTTC. As protein: CASSPGTGWEQYF.

The chain links TRBV5-5 to TRBJ2-3; 7 positions match TRBD2. The CDR3 sequence is 17 residues long. The V and J ends lost 4 bases and 6 bases, in that order; junction bases with no gene match: 17. In germline, CDR1 is SGHKS, CDR2 YYEKEE (reference sequence). The CDR3 nucleotides read TGTGCCAGCAGCCTGGGGGGGTACAGGAGAGGGGCGGATACGCAGTATTTT. It is translated as CASSLGGYRRGADTQYF.

CDR3: CASSLGVSGRNTEAFF. In nucleotides, the CDR3 is TGTGCCAGCAGTTTAGGGGTTTCAGGCCGGAACACTGAAGCTTTCTTT. V is TRBV28 and J is TRBJ1-1; no firm D call. The CDR3 runs to 16 residues. V lost 2 bases to trimming and J lost 1 base, with 14 bases between them. Germline V gene lookup returns CDR1 MDHEN and CDR2 SYDVKM.

This chain connects TRBV21-1 to TRBJ2-1; the table's D call, TRBD2, has no DNA check behind it. TRBV21-1 is a pseudogene segment. This CDR3 spans 11 amino acids. CDR3 region: CASSLRGEQFF. CDR3 DNA: TGTGCCAGCAGTTTAAGAGGGGAGCAGTTCTTC.

J is TRBJ1-1 and V is TRBV7-9; no clear D. Trimming took 4 bases from V and 5 from J, leaving 14 bases between them. The CDR3 spans 14 residues. Germline V gives CDR1 SEHNR, CDR2 FQNEAQ (reference sequence). CDR3 in DNA: TGTGCCAGCAGCTCCTCGCCTAGCGGGACTGAAGCTTTCTTT. Its translation: CASSSSPSGTEAFF.

The chain combines TRBV7-6 with TRBJ2-3; D may be TRBD2 (6 bases). Per germline, CDR1 SGHVS and CDR2 FNYEAQ. Trimming took off 5 bases at V and 0 bases at J, with 12 bases between the two ends. The CDR3 contains 15 residues. The chain's CDR3 is CASSPSGPSTDTQYF. The CDR3 region has the DNA TGTGCCAGCAGCCCCAGCGGGCCGAGCACAGATACGCAGTATTTT. Full variable domain (outside the CDR3, taken from reference TRBV7-6 and TRBJ2-3): GAGVSQSPRYKVTKRGQDVALRCDPISGHVSLYWYRQALGQGPEFLTYFNYEAQQDKSGLPNDRFSAERPEGSISTLTIQRTEQRDSAMYRCASSPSGPSTDTQYFGPGTRLTVL.

The table lists this clone with a count of one. The chain joins TRBV30 to TRBJ1-6, with TRBD1 matching 7 bases. The length of the CDR3 is 15 residues. The V segment lost 0 bases and the J segment 7 bases; nucleotides outside the gene matches: 6. Germline CDR1 and CDR2: GTSNPN and SVGIG (reference sequence). The CDR3, as DNA: TGTGCCTGGAGTGTACAGGGGTTCTCAAATTCACCCCTCCACTTT. This translates into CAWSVQGFSNSPLHF.

The gene calls are TRBV11-1 and TRBJ2-7; 7 bases are a match to TRBD1. J was trimmed by 1 base and V by 5 bases; bases with no gene match: 5. CDR3 length: 14 residues. Per the germline V gene, CDR1 is SGHAT and CDR2 is FQDESV (reference sequence). The CDR3, as DNA: TGTGCCAGCAGCCGACAGGGAAGATCCTACGAGCAGTACTTC. The encoded protein is CASSRQGRSYEQYF.

The chain links TRBV27 to TRBJ2-3; D tentatively fits TRBD1 or TRBD2 (5 bases each). The CDR3 loop spans 19 amino acids. From germline, CDR1 is MNHEY and CDR2 SMNVEV (reference sequence). Trimming shortened V by 0 bases and J by 4 bases, and 23 bases separated the two germline ends. DNA of the CDR3: TGTGCCAGCAGTTTATCAGGCAGACAGCGATCGCTCGGGGCAGATACGCAGTATTTT. Translated: CASSLSGRQRSLGADTQYF.

J is TRBJ1-4 and V is TRBV5-6; D remains ambiguous. Germline V gives CDR1 SGHDT, CDR2 YYEEEE. V was shortened by 3 bases and J by 3 bases, with 6 bases between the two germline ends. CDR3 length: 13 amino acids. CDR3 amino acids: CASSSPPNEKLFF. In DNA form, the CDR3 reads TGTGCCAGCAGCTCCCCACCTAATGAAAAACTGTTTTTT.

The table lists this clone with a count of one. This sequence joins TRBV7-9 and TRBJ2-2; TRBD2 aligns across 8 bases. The CDR3 extends over 14 amino acids. V was pared by 3 bases and J by 6 bases, with 3 bases of the junction left unmatched. CDR1 SEHNR and CDR2 FQNEAQ come from the germline V gene (reference sequence). The CDR3: CASSFPGGAGELFF. The CDR3 DNA sequence: TGTGCCAGCAGCTTCCCGGGGGGGGCCGGGGAGCTGTTTTTT.

V usage is TRBV18 and J usage is TRBJ2-7, with D unresolved. This CDR3 region has 14 residues. Germline V gene lookup returns CDR1 KGHSH and CDR2 LQKENI. Trimming pared 6 bases from V and 3 bases from J, leaving 15 bases between. The CDR3 nucleotides read TGTGCCAGCTCCCTTACGGATGGGGTCTACGAGCAGTACTTC. Translation: CASSLTDGVYEQYF.

This clone showed up just a few times. The gene calls are TRBV21-1 and TRBJ2-7; the DNA was not used to check the table's D call, TRBD2. TRBV21-1 is annotated as a pseudogene. This CDR3 is built from 12 residues. Here the CDR3 reads CASSYRGYEQYF. The DNA of the CDR3 is TGTGCCAGCAGCTACCGGGGCTACGAGCAGTACTTC.

This chain links TRBV29-1 with TRBJ2-7; D tentatively fits TRBD1 or TRBD2 (5 bases each). The CDR3 runs 13 residues. V was pared by 1 base and J by 7 bases, with 14 bases between. Germline V gene sequence: CDR1 SQVTM, CDR2 ANQGSEA. This chain's CDR3 is CSVEVWQGEEQYF. The CDR3 coding sequence is TGCAGCGTTGAAGTGTGGCAGGGAGAGGAGCAGTACTTC.

V gene TRBV10-2 combines with J gene TRBJ2-2, with no clear D. Trimming removed 6 bases from V and 1 base from J, with 12 bases in between. This CDR3 has 15 residues. The germline gives CDR1 WSHSY, CDR2 SAAADI. CDR3 residues: CASRKNALNTGELFF. CDR3 bases: TGCGCCAGCAGGAAGAACGCCCTGAACACCGGGGAGCTGTTTTTT.

This chain joins TRBV7-9 and TRBJ1-2, with a weak D call TRBD1 (6 bases). V was pared by 5 bases and J by 6 bases, with 22 bases between. Germline V gene data show CDR1 as SEHNR and CDR2 as FQNEAQ (reference sequence). The CDR3 spans 16 residues. CDR3 residues: CASSPFGQKKRDGYTF. DNA for the CDR3: TGTGCCAGCAGCCCATTTGGACAGAAAAAGCGAGATGGCTACACCTTC. Looking up the rest from reference TRBV7-9 and TRBJ1-2 gives the full variable domain: DTGVSQNPRHKITKRGQNVTFRCDPISEHNRLYWYRQTLGQGPEFLTYFQNEAQLEKSRLLSDRFSAERPKGSFSTLEIQRTEQGDSAMYLCASSPFGQKKRDGYTFGSGTRLTVV.

V and J are TRBV5-8 and TRBJ1-2; D unresolved. With 4 bases removed from V and 3 bases from J, the gap between germline ends came to 7 bases. This CDR3 region has 12 residues. From germline, CDR1 is SGHTS and CDR2 YDEGEE. The CDR3 here is CASSRQDYGYTF. The CDR3 nucleotides are TGTGCCAGCAGCCGACAAGACTATGGCTACACCTTC.

The V and J genes are TRBV19 and TRBJ2-7, with 13 bases that match TRBD2. The CDR3 runs 15 residues. J was trimmed by 1 base and V by 8 bases; bases with no gene match: 5. Germline assignment: CDR1 LNHDA and CDR2 SQIVND (reference sequence). CDR3 DNA: TGTGCCAGTGGAGGACTAGCGGGAGATTCCTACGAGCAGTACTTC. Amino acid sequence: CASGGLAGDSYEQYF.

The genes are TRBV2 and TRBJ2-1; possibly TRBD2 for D (6 bases). Germline loops: CDR1 SNHLY, CDR2 FYNNEI. Trimming cost V 7 bases and J 6 bases, with 16 bases left between them. The CDR3 covers 14 residues. The CDR3 reads CASIQIGSFNEQFF. The CDR3 coding sequence is TGTGCCAGCATACAGATCGGGAGTTTCAATGAGCAGTTCTTC. Together with reference TRBV2 and TRBJ2-1, the CDR3 gives the full variable domain: EPEVTQTPSHQVTQMGQEVILRCVPISNHLYFYWYRQILGQKVEFLVSFYNNEISEKSEIFDDQFSVERPDGSNFTLKIRSTKLEDSAMYFCASIQIGSFNEQFFGPGTRLTVL.

The V and J genes are TRBV4-2 and TRBJ1-1; 9 bases map to TRBD1. The CDR3 covers 17 residues. Trimming removed 2 bases from V and 5 bases from J; junction bases left unmatched: 12. In germline, CDR1 is LGHNA, CDR2 YNFKEQ. CDR3 nucleotides: TGTGCCAGCAGCCAATGGTCCCCCGGGACAGGGATAACTGAAGCTTTCTTT. Translated, it gives CASSQWSPGTGITEAFF.

This rearrangement joins TRBV5-8 to TRBJ2-7; TRBD2 matches at 7 bases. The germline CDR1 and CDR2 sequences are SGHTS and YDEGEE. This CDR3 comprises 15 residues. V was pared by 4 bases and J by 0 bases, with 7 bases of the junction left unmatched. The CDR3, as DNA: TGTGCCAGCAGCAGCTCGACTAGCAGCTCCTACGAGCAGTACTTC. Translation: CASSSSTSSSYEQYF.

This sequence joins TRBV7-9 and TRBJ2-6; D may be TRBD2 (6 bases). Germline V gene sequence: CDR1 SEHNR, CDR2 FQNEAQ (reference sequence). CDR3 length: 17 amino acids. V was trimmed by 3 bases and J by 4 bases, leaving 16 bases between them. For the CDR3, the DNA is TGTGCCAGCAGCTTTTATCTTACGGGGGACGGGGCCAACGTCCTGACTTTC. It codes for CASSFYLTGDGANVLTF. The entire variable domain, with the rest obtained from reference TRBV7-9 and TRBJ2-6, is as follows: DTGVSQNPRHKITKRGQNVTFRCDPISEHNRLYWYRQTLGQGPEFLTYFQNEAQLEKSRLLSDRFSAERPKGSFSTLEIQRTEQGDSAMYLCASSFYLTGDGANVLTFGAGSRLTVL.

The V gene is TRBV6-1, the J gene TRBJ2-7; D could derive from TRBD1 or TRBD2 (5 bases each). Germline CDR1 and CDR2: MNHNS and SASEGT. Trimming removed 3 bases from V and 3 bases from J, with 12 bases in between. This CDR3 region has 14 residues. The CDR3 nucleotides are TGTGCCAGCAGTGAGTGGGACGCGTACTACGAGCAGTACTTC. Translating it yields CASSEWDAYYEQYF.

The chain couples TRBV27 to TRBJ1-2; D is undetermined. Per germline, CDR1 MNHEY and CDR2 SMNVEV (reference sequence). V lost 5 bases and J lost 0, with 22 bases in between. CDR3 size: 18 residues. Written as DNA, the CDR3 is TGTGCCAGCAGTCCACAACCCCCGTGGACGGCCTCTAACTATGGCTACACCTTC. Translation: CASSPQPPWTASNYGYTF.

V gene TRBV27 combines with J gene TRBJ2-1; tentative D call: TRBD2 (5 bases). This CDR3 region has 17 residues. The germline V and J ends were trimmed by 2 bases and 3 bases, with 17 bases remaining between them. Germline CDR1 and CDR2: MNHEY and SMNVEV (reference sequence). The CDR3 DNA sequence: TGTGCCAGCAGTTTAGTAACCGGGAATCCCTACTACAATGAGCAGTTCTTC. It encodes CASSLVTGNPYYNEQFF.

The rearrangement links TRBV4-1 to TRBJ2-1; D remains unclear. This CDR3 has 17 residues. The germline V gene encodes CDR1 MGHRA and CDR2 YSYEKL. The V gene lost 1 base and the J gene lost 0 bases, with 13 bases spanning the gap. The CDR3: CASSQASGGYSYNEQFF. DNA for the CDR3: TGCGCCAGCAGCCAAGCCTCCGGCGGATACTCCTACAATGAGCAGTTCTTC.